The rows below give T cell receptor beta chains drawn from one sample of a study of a mutant IDH1 vaccine in newly diagnosed glioma. These receptors' antigens are unknown. Libraries were prepared by immunoSEQ multiplex PCR; TCRdb keeps only in-frame clonotypes and omits some of them. The table records around 40,000 clones, less than 90% of them present only once. The sample in question was PBMCs, obtained from a glioma patient whose treatment included an IDH1 peptide vaccine. All receptors derive from a man aged 40-50 years with glioma. Both conserved end residues are part of each CDR3. The order of the fields is D gene, clone size, J gene, V gene, CDR3 DNA, CDR3 protein. A D gene is named only where the DNA matches it firmly. Rows give clone size only sometimes, using once, few, many, or a class for an expanded clone.

d_call: TRBD2; clone_size: -; j_call: TRBJ2-5; v_call: TRBV5-1; cdr3_nt: TGCGCCAGCTACCCTAGCGGGAGGCAAGAGACCCAGTACTTC; cdr3_aa: CASYPSGRQETQYF
d_call: TRBD2; clone_size: once; j_call: TRBJ2-7; v_call: TRBV2; cdr3_nt: TGTGCCAGCAGTGAAAGAGTAGCGGGAGGCGAGCAGTACTTC; cdr3_aa: CASSERVAGGEQYF
d_call: -; clone_size: medium-sized; j_call: TRBJ2-6; v_call: TRBV9; cdr3_nt: TGTGCCAGCAGCGTAGTCTGGACGGGAGTCGTCTCTGGGGCCAACGTCCTGACTTTC; cdr3_aa: CASSVVWTGVVSGANVLTF
d_call: TRBD2; clone_size: once; j_call: TRBJ2-5; v_call: TRBV13; cdr3_nt: TGTGCCAGCAGCTTTCGCGGGAGGCTCGGTGAGACCCAGTACTTC; cdr3_aa: CASSFRGRLGETQYF
d_call: -; clone_size: -; j_call: TRBJ2-7; v_call: TRBV6-5; cdr3_nt: TGTGCCAGCAGTTACACGGGGTCCGTATACCATTACGAGCAGTACTTC; cdr3_aa: CASSYTGSVYHYEQYF
d_call: -; clone_size: -; j_call: TRBJ2-3; v_call: TRBV9; cdr3_nt: TGTGCCAGCAGCGTAGACAGGCGAGATACGCAGTATTTT; cdr3_aa: CASSVDRRDTQYF
d_call: TRBD1; clone_size: -; j_call: TRBJ2-2; v_call: TRBV19; cdr3_nt: TGTGCCAGTAGTTGGCAGGGGGCGAGGACCGGGGAGCTGTTTTTT; cdr3_aa: CASSWQGARTGELFF
d_call: TRBD2; clone_size: -; j_call: TRBJ2-1; v_call: TRBV9; cdr3_nt: TGTGCCAGCAGCAGGGGACTAGCGGACTACAATGAGCAGTTCTTC; cdr3_aa: CASSRGLADYNEQFF
d_call: -; clone_size: -; j_call: TRBJ2-7; v_call: TRBV4-2; cdr3_nt: TGTGCCAGCAGCCAATATGGTATCTTCTACGAGCAGTACTTC; cdr3_aa: CASSQYGIFYEQYF
d_call: -; clone_size: -; j_call: TRBJ2-7; v_call: TRBV14; cdr3_nt: TGTGCCAGCAGCCAAACGGGAGTCTCCCCCGAGCAGTACTTC; cdr3_aa: CASSQTGVSPEQYF
d_call: TRBD1; clone_size: -; j_call: TRBJ2-7; v_call: TRBV2; cdr3_nt: TGTGCCAGCAGTGAACAGGGACAGGACTACGAGCAGTACTTC; cdr3_aa: CASSEQGQDYEQYF
d_call: TRBD1; clone_size: -; j_call: TRBJ2-7; v_call: TRBV29-1; cdr3_nt: TGCAGCGTTGAAGTGACAGGGGGCGGAGAGCAGTACTTC; cdr3_aa: CSVEVTGGGEQYF
d_call: TRBD2; clone_size: -; j_call: TRBJ2-5; v_call: TRBV6-1; cdr3_nt: TGTGCCAGCAGACTAGCGGGAGGTTTCAAGACCCAGTACTTC; cdr3_aa: CASRLAGGFKTQYF
d_call: TRBD2; clone_size: -; j_call: TRBJ2-1; v_call: TRBV9; cdr3_nt: TGTGCCAGCAGCGTACAAGCGGGAGGTGCCTACAATGAGCAGTTCTTC; cdr3_aa: CASSVQAGGAYNEQFF
d_call: TRBD1; clone_size: -; j_call: TRBJ1-2; v_call: TRBV6-5; cdr3_nt: TGTGCCAGCAGTTACTCCGGACAGGGAGGTGGCTACACCTTC; cdr3_aa: CASSYSGQGGGYTF
d_call: -; clone_size: medium-sized; j_call: TRBJ1-1; v_call: TRBV4-1; cdr3_nt: TGCGCCAGCAGCGGCACTGAAGCTTTCTTT; cdr3_aa: CASSGTEAFF
d_call: TRBD1; clone_size: -; j_call: TRBJ2-7; v_call: TRBV7-2; cdr3_nt: TGTGCCAGCAGCTCTACAGGGGGCAATTACGAGCAGTACTTC; cdr3_aa: CASSSTGGNYEQYF
d_call: TRBD1; clone_size: -; j_call: TRBJ2-3; v_call: TRBV4-1; cdr3_nt: TGCGCCAGCAGCCGGGGACAGGGGGCCGATACGCAGTATTTT; cdr3_aa: CASSRGQGADTQYF
d_call: -; clone_size: -; j_call: TRBJ2-2; v_call: TRBV11-3; cdr3_nt: TGTGCCAGCAGTTGGGGGGATGGACACGCGAACACCGGGGAGCTGTTTTTT; cdr3_aa: CASSWGDGHANTGELFF
d_call: TRBD1; clone_size: -; j_call: TRBJ1-4; v_call: TRBV10-1; cdr3_nt: TGCGCCAGCAACCTATTCTGGGCCAAACAGGGGGAAGGAGAAAAACTGTTTTTT; cdr3_aa: CASNLFWAKQGEGEKLFF
d_call: -; clone_size: -; j_call: TRBJ2-7; v_call: TRBV7-2; cdr3_nt: TGTGCCAGCAGCTTCACAGGTCAGATTCAGTACGAGCAGTACTTC; cdr3_aa: CASSFTGQIQYEQYF
d_call: -; clone_size: -; j_call: TRBJ2-7; v_call: TRBV4-1; cdr3_nt: TGCGCCAGCAGCTCACAAAACGGCTACGAGCAGTACTTC; cdr3_aa: CASSSQNGYEQYF
d_call: -; clone_size: -; j_call: TRBJ1-5; v_call: TRBV2; cdr3_nt: TGTGCCAGCAGTGACCCGGGGGCCAATCAGCCCCAGCATTTT; cdr3_aa: CASSDPGANQPQHF
d_call: -; clone_size: -; j_call: TRBJ1-6; v_call: TRBV29-1; cdr3_nt: TGCAGCGTCTTACTCTCGGGGGAAAATTCACCCCTCCACTTT; cdr3_aa: CSVLLSGENSPLHF
d_call: -; clone_size: -; j_call: TRBJ1-1; v_call: TRBV6-1; cdr3_nt: TGTGCCAGCACCCTATACACTGAAGCTTTCTTT; cdr3_aa: CASTLYTEAFF
d_call: -; clone_size: -; j_call: TRBJ2-7; v_call: TRBV10-2; cdr3_nt: TGCGCCAGCAGGGAAACTAGTTCCGGCTACGAGCAGTACTTC; cdr3_aa: CASRETSSGYEQYF
d_call: -; clone_size: few; j_call: TRBJ1-6; v_call: TRBV5-1; cdr3_nt: TGCGCCAGCAGCTTGGTAGGTGACAGGAATTCACCCCTCCACTTT; cdr3_aa: CASSLVGDRNSPLHF
d_call: TRBD1; clone_size: -; j_call: TRBJ1-1; v_call: TRBV19; cdr3_nt: TGTGCCAGTAACCTACAGGGGGCGAGCACTGAAGCTTTCTTT; cdr3_aa: CASNLQGASTEAFF
d_call: -; clone_size: -; j_call: TRBJ1-2; v_call: TRBV4-2; cdr3_nt: TGTGCCAGCAGCCAGTCGACGGCCCGGGAGGATGGCTACACCTTC; cdr3_aa: CASSQSTAREDGYTF
d_call: -; clone_size: -; j_call: TRBJ1-1; v_call: TRBV13; cdr3_nt: TGTGCCAGCAGCTCCCGACTGTTTACTGAAGCTTTCTTT; cdr3_aa: CASSSRLFTEAFF
d_call: TRBD2; clone_size: -; j_call: TRBJ2-3; v_call: TRBV6-1; cdr3_nt: TGTGCCAGCAGAGACTCCGGGACTAGTACAGATACGCAGTATTTT; cdr3_aa: CASRDSGTSTDTQYF
d_call: TRBD1; clone_size: -; j_call: TRBJ2-2; v_call: TRBV19; cdr3_nt: TGTGCCAGGAGCGACAGGGGGGGATTTCTCCGAGAGCTGTTTTTT; cdr3_aa: CARSDRGGFLRELFF
d_call: -; clone_size: few; j_call: TRBJ1-2; v_call: TRBV21-1; cdr3_nt: TGTGCCAGCAGCCAGGGGGGAAGGGATGGCTACACCTTC; cdr3_aa: CASSQGGRDGYTF
d_call: TRBD2; clone_size: -; j_call: TRBJ2-3; v_call: TRBV4-3; cdr3_nt: TGCGCCAGCAGCCGGGGCGGACTAGCGACAGATACGCAGTATTTT; cdr3_aa: CASSRGGLATDTQYF
d_call: TRBD1; clone_size: -; j_call: TRBJ1-2; v_call: TRBV2; cdr3_nt: TGTGCCAGCAGGGAAAACCGCGACAGGGTCGGCGGCTACACCTTC; cdr3_aa: CASRENRDRVGGYTF
d_call: -; clone_size: -; j_call: TRBJ2-7; v_call: TRBV7-8; cdr3_nt: TGTGCCAGCAGCTTAGGGACAGCCCCCTACGAGCAGTACTTC; cdr3_aa: CASSLGTAPYEQYF
d_call: TRBD1; clone_size: -; j_call: TRBJ2-4; v_call: TRBV7-9; cdr3_nt: TGTGCCAGCAGCTCACCTGGGACAGGGGAAAACATTCAGTACTTC; cdr3_aa: CASSSPGTGENIQYF
d_call: -; clone_size: -; j_call: TRBJ2-1; v_call: TRBV4-3; cdr3_nt: TGCGCCAGCAGCCAATTATTGAACTCCAACAATGAGCAGTTCTTC; cdr3_aa: CASSQLLNSNNEQFF